The next 8 T cell receptor beta chains were all read from a single sample in a study of CD8 T cells in Susac syndrome. Random hexamers served to reverse transcribe about 0.45 to 1 ug RNA. Each CDR3 protein gets one entry after TCRdb re-called the immunoSEQ multiplex PCR reads with MiXCR. Of 200,000 to 300,000 distinct CDR3 sequences detected, around 96% appear once; the ten largest clones hold about 0.094%. The sequenced sample consisted of CD4+ T cells from PBMCs. Every receptor here comes from a human donor with Susac syndrome.

The CDR3 region is CASSPRAYLAGGVNEQFF. The CDR3 bases are TGTGCCAGCAGCCCTCGGGCCTATCTGGCAGGGGGTGTCAATGAGCAGTTCTTC. V and J are TRBV7-9 and TRBJ2-1; 7 bases map to TRBD1. Germline values: CDR1 SEHNR, CDR2 FQNEAQ (reference sequence). The CDR3 runs 18 residues. V lost 5 bases and J lost 6; bases outside the gene matches: 19.

The chain recombines TRBV29-1 with TRBJ2-1; 12 bases map to TRBD1. The CDR3 is 19 residues long. Germline trimming cut 3 bases from V and 1 base from J; bases unmatched to any gene: 13. Germline assignment: CDR1 SQVTM and CDR2 ANQGSEA. This chain's CDR3 is CSVDARGTGGVGSYNEQFF. Written as DNA, the CDR3 is TGCAGCGTTGATGCTCGGGGGACAGGGGGCGTGGGGTCCTACAATGAGCAGTTCTTC.

This sequence joins TRBV3-1 and TRBJ1-5; D unclear. The CDR3 spans 13 residues. Germline CDR1 reads LGHDT; CDR2 reads YNNKEL (reference sequence). Between the trimmed V and J ends, which lost 1 base and 7 bases, there was a span of 8 bases. CDR3 loop: CASSQGVEQPQHF. The CDR3 nucleotides read TGTGCCAGCAGCCAAGGAGTTGAGCAGCCCCAGCATTTT.

This clonotype was recorded once. The rearrangement links TRBV7-2 to TRBJ2-5; D is ambiguous. V was cut by 5 bases and J by 7 bases, with 8 bases left in between. The CDR3 length is 11 residues. The germline V gene has CDR1 SGHTA and CDR2 FQGNSA. The CDR3 region has the DNA TGTGCCAGCAGCCAGAGCCGGACCCAGTACTTC. Translating gives CASSQSRTQYF.

This clonotype appeared once. The gene calls are TRBV20-1 and TRBJ2-1; no firm D call. Germline V gives CDR1 DFQATT, CDR2 SNEGSKA (reference sequence). The CDR3 is 14 residues long. The V and J ends lost 5 bases and 7 bases respectively, with 18 bases between them. CDR3 protein: CSAGEPSGWNEQFF. CDR3 nucleotides: TGCAGTGCTGGGGAACCAAGTGGGTGGAATGAGCAGTTCTTC.

CDR3 sequence (DNA): TGCAGCTCGACCCAGGGGTCCCGCTACACTGAAGCTTTCTTT. Its protein product is CSSTQGSRYTEAFF. The chain combines TRBV29-1 with TRBJ1-1, with D tentatively TRBD1 (6 bases). Trimming pared 8 bases from V and 3 bases from J, leaving 19 bases between. Germline V gene sequence: CDR1 SQVTM, CDR2 ANQGSEA. CDR3 length equals 14 residues.

The chain couples TRBV30 to TRBJ1-4, with TRBD1 matching over 7 bases. The CDR3 runs to 14 residues. Per the germline V gene, CDR1 is GTSNPN and CDR2 is SVGIG (reference sequence). The V and J ends lost 0 bases and 7 bases, in that order; junction bases with no gene match: 5. The DNA of the CDR3 is TGTGCCTGGAGTGTAAAGGGGGCTGGTGAAAAACTGTTTTTT. Its translation: CAWSVKGAGEKLFF.

CDR3 loop: CAYTLAGPYEQYF. Written as DNA, the CDR3 is TGTGCCTACACACTAGCGGGACCGTACGAGCAGTACTTC. The chain links TRBV30 to TRBJ2-7, with TRBD2 identical over 10 bases. Per germline, CDR1 GTSNPN and CDR2 SVGIG (reference sequence). Trimming at V came to 7 bases and at J to 4 bases, leaving 7 bases not matched to a gene. There are 13 residues in the CDR3.